This section outlines one TCR beta chain sequence together with its context. This CDR3 is also generated by other DNA sequences in the sample. This sample is drawn from a study of memory CD4+ T cells and cytomegalovirus serostatus. Looking at the study overall: Healthy Belgian adult donors included nine or ten CMV-positive and some 23 CMV-negative people.

The method was immunoSEQ multiplex PCR; TCRdb's version includes in-frame clones alone and lacks a portion of them. The table lists tens of thousands of clones, roughly 76% of them singletons. The CDR3 extends over 13 amino acids. From germline, CDR1 is GTSNPN and CDR2 SVGIG (reference sequence). V was clipped by 5 bases and J by 3 bases, with 13 bases between them. Single viable CD3+CD4+CD8-CD45RO+ cells were sorted as the memory CD4+ T cells. CD4+ T cells were isolated by positive magnetic selection. This receptor was identified in an adult in good health and CMV-seropositive. The chain combines TRBV30 with TRBJ1-2; D might be TRBD1 (5 bases). The sample comprised memory CD4+ T cells from blood. CDR3 in amino acids: CAWGDRGDYGYTF. The CDR3 region has the DNA TGTGCCTGGGGCGACAGAGGTGACTATGGCTACACCTTC.